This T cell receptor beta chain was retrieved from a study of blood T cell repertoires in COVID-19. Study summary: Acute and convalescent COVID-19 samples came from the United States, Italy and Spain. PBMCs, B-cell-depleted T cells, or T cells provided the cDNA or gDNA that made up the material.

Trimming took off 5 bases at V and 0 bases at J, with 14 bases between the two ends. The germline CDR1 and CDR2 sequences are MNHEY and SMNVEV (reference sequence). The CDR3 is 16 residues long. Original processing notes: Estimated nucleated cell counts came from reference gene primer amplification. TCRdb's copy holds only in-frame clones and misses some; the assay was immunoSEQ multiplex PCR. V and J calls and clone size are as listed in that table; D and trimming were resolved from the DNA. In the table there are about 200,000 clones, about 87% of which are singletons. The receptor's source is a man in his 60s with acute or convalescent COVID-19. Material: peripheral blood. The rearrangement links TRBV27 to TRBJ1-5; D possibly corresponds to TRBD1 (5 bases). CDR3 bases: TGTGCCAGCAGTCCCCTAACAGGTTATAGCAATCAGCCCCAGCATTTT. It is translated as CASSPLTGYSNQPQHF.